This T cell receptor (beta chain) was identified during a study of blood T cell repertoires in COVID-19. As for the study in general: There were acute and convalescent COVID-19 samples, and they came from the United States, Italy and Spain. T cells, B-cell-depleted T cells, or PBMCs supplied cDNA or gDNA.

The CDR3 has 13 residues. V was clipped by 0 bases and J by 3 bases, with 6 bases between them. The germline V gene has CDR1 SGHRS and CDR2 YFSETQ. How the authors handled the data: Cell counts per sample came from amplifying reference gene primers. Clones were sequenced by immunoSEQ multiplex PCR, and TCRdb holds only the in-frame ones, with some missing. V and J calls plus clone size are reproduced from that table; the DNA served to infer D and trimming. Of roughly 200,000 clones listed, around nine tenths are singletons. The sequence derives from a man between 60 and 75 years old who had recovered from COVID-19. The sample consisted of peripheral blood. The chain recombines TRBV5-1 with TRBJ2-5, with a tentative D call TRBD2 (5 bases). CDR3: CASSLEGEETQYF. DNA for the CDR3: TGCGCCAGCAGCTTGGAGGGAGAAGAGACCCAGTACTTC.